This T cell receptor (beta chain) appears in the sequencing data of a study of T cells after somatic rescue of genetic block. The length of the CDR3 is 16 residues. V dropped 0 bases and J dropped 0; count of bases not matched to a gene: 3. Germline assignment: CDR1 LNHDA and CDR2 SQIVND (reference sequence). Clones were sequenced by immunoSEQ multiplex PCR, and TCRdb holds only the in-frame ones, with some missing. The data contain about 88,000 clones, approximately 90% of them seen just once; the ten biggest clones take up roughly 1.7%. The origin of this receptor is a young woman. The chain has TRBV19 and TRBJ2-3; TRBD2 matches 7 bases. The sample was peripheral blood mononuclear cells (PBMCs). The CDR3 here is CASSIDASGSTDTQYF. DNA of the CDR3: TGTGCCAGTAGTATAGATGCTAGCGGAAGCACAGATACGCAGTATTTT.